One and the same sample provided the 21 T cell receptor beta chains below, sequenced in a study of read filtering for tumor transcriptome and immune sequencing. From about 400 ng of RNA, a library with molecular barcoded alpha/delta and beta/gamma adaptors was made. TCRdb re-derived calls from the reads in MiXCR, one entry per CDR3 protein. This sample carries around 330 distinct CDR3 sequences, about 65% of them seen once, and the ten largest clones take under 45%. The sequenced sample was a population of CD138-negative cells sorted from bone marrow. These receptors all stem from a donor aged 40 or over with multiple myeloma. This table probably holds off-target reads from a library built for another chain.

The V and J genes are TRBV28 and TRBJ1-5; no firm D call. Between the trimmed V and J ends, which lost 4 bases and 7 bases, there was a span of 5 bases. The germline V gene has CDR1 MDHEN and CDR2 SYDVKM. The CDR3 runs to 11 residues. CDR3 residues: CASSYRQPQHF. As DNA, the CDR3 is TGTGCCAGCAGTTATCGGCAGCCCCAGCATTTT.

For this clonotype: This may stem from a read error, because a much larger clone lies one nucleotide away. V is TRBV7-9 and J is TRBJ2-6, with a tentative D call TRBD2 (6 bases). V lost 6 bases to trimming and J lost 0 bases, with 18 bases between them. Germline V lookup: CDR1 SEHNR, CDR2 FQNEAQ (reference sequence). CDR3 length: 18 amino acids. CDR3 protein: CASSRRLDTNSGANVLTF. The CDR3 DNA reads TGTGCCAGCAGTCGAAGACTAGATACTAACTCTGGGGCCAACGTCCTGACTTTC.

The V call is TRBV19, the J call TRBJ1-2; 9 nucleotides agree with TRBD1. The CDR3 consists of 16 residues. Germline trimming cut 2 bases from V and 8 bases from J; bases unmatched to any gene: 12. CDR1 and CDR2 (germline): LNHDA, SQIVND (reference sequence). CDR3 amino acids: CASSISLPGTGKGYTF. The CDR3 DNA reads as TGTGCCAGTAGTATATCCCTTCCCGGGACAGGGAAAGGCTACACCTTC. Together with reference TRBV19 and TRBJ1-2, the CDR3 gives the full variable domain: DGGITQSPKYLFRKEGQNVTLSCEQNLNHDAMYWYRQDPGQGLRLIYYSQIVNDFQKGDIAEGYSVSREKKESFPLTVTSAQKNPTAFYLCASSISLPGTGKGYTFGSGTRLTVV.

The rearrangement links TRBV12-3 or TRBV12-4 to TRBJ1-6; D is perhaps TRBD1 (6 bases). This CDR3 comprises 14 residues. Trimming left V 1 base short and J 10 bases short, with 11 bases between. This chain's CDR3 is CASSLVTGGSPLHF. Here the CDR3 DNA reads TGTGCCAGCAGTTTAGTGACAGGAGGCTCACCCCTCCACTTT.

The sample holds one count of this clonotype. The chain links TRBV29-1 to TRBJ2-7; D perhaps matches TRBD2 (5 bases). CDR3 length: 13 residues. Per the germline V gene, CDR1 is SQVTM and CDR2 is ANQGSEA. V was shortened by 7 bases and J by 2 bases, with 15 bases between the two germline ends. The CDR3 loop reads CSAQRADTYEQYF. The DNA of the CDR3 is TGCAGCGCCCAGCGAGCGGATACCTACGAGCAGTACTTC.

The chain combines TRBV5-1 with TRBJ2-3, with 9 bases matching TRBD2. Germline V gene sequence: CDR1 SGHRS, CDR2 YFSETQ. The CDR3 totals 14 residues. The junction had 0 bases not matched to a gene; V was cut back by 4 bases and J by 0 bases. The CDR3 sequence is CASSGLASTDTQYF. Here the CDR3 DNA reads TGCGCCAGCAGCGGACTAGCGAGCACAGATACGCAGTATTTT.

This clonotype was seen more than once but under ten times. The genes are TRBV6-2 or TRBV6-3 and TRBJ2-1; 7 bases agree with TRBD2. The CDR3 sequence is 13 residues long. Germline V gives CDR1 MNHEY, CDR2 SVGEGT. Trimming cost V 8 bases and J 3 bases; bases outside gene matches: 4. The CDR3 bases are TGTGCCAGCGGAGGGACTAACTACAATGAGCAGTTCTTC. Amino acids: CASGGTNYNEQFF.

The rearrangement joins TRBV11-1 to TRBJ1-1, with D perhaps matching TRBD1 (6 bases). Trimming cost V 5 bases and J 3 bases, with 16 bases left between them. Looked up from germline, CDR1 is SGHAT and CDR2 is FQDESV (reference sequence). The CDR3 is 15 amino acids. Here the CDR3 reads CASSLGGYRDTEAFF. CDR3 nucleotides: TGTGCCAGCAGCCTCGGCGGATACAGGGACACTGAAGCTTTCTTT.

This sequence joins TRBV7-3 and TRBJ1-1; 8 nucleotides agree with TRBD1. This CDR3 contains 14 residues. Looked up from germline, CDR1 is SGHTA and CDR2 is FQGTGA. The V gene end was trimmed by 4 bases and the J gene end by 1 base; junction bases not matched to a gene: 2. In DNA form, the CDR3 reads TGTGCCAGCAGCTCAGGGACAGGGAACACTGAAGCTTTCTTT. This codes for CASSSGTGNTEAFF.

V gene TRBV27 combines with J gene TRBJ2-1; D is unclear. The CDR3 contains 16 residues. V lost 2 bases, J lost 0 bases, and 11 bases lay in between. Germline loops: CDR1 MNHEY, CDR2 SMNVEV (reference sequence). CDR3: CASSLRLAGSYNEQFF. The DNA for the CDR3 is TGTGCCAGCAGTTTACGTTTGGCAGGCTCCTACAATGAGCAGTTCTTC.

This chain joins TRBV5-1 and TRBJ1-1; D is undetermined. CDR3 length: 14 amino acids. Trimming took off 0 bases at V and 0 bases at J, with 6 bases between the two ends. CDR1 is SGHRS, CDR2 YFSETQ, per germline. The CDR3 DNA reads as TGCGCCAGCAGCTTGGGGCTGATGAACACTGAAGCTTTCTTT. Protein sequence: CASSLGLMNTEAFF.

V usage is TRBV7-8 and J usage is TRBJ2-1; 8 bases are shared with TRBD1. Per the germline V gene, CDR1 is SGHVS and CDR2 is FQNEAQ. The CDR3 loop spans 15 amino acids. The junction had 12 bases not matched to a gene; V was cut back by 8 bases and J by 6 bases. This chain's CDR3 is CASQQPGQAINEQFF. DNA for the CDR3: TGTGCCAGCCAACAACCGGGACAGGCCATCAATGAGCAGTTCTTC.

The chain couples TRBV4-2 to TRBJ2-1; D gene ambiguous. The germline gives CDR1 LGHNA, CDR2 YNFKEQ. CDR3 length: 14 amino acids. The germline V and J ends were trimmed by 5 bases and 7 bases, with 15 bases remaining between them. The CDR3 nucleotides read TGTGCCAGCAGCTTGTATGGGAATTTAAATGAGCAGTTCTTC. Translation: CASSLYGNLNEQFF.

This clonotype has just one count. The V gene is TRBV25-1, the J gene TRBJ2-2; TRBD2 is a possible D gene (6 bases). The V end was cut by 1 base, the J end by 7 bases, with 10 bases between. Germline V gene lookup returns CDR1 MGHDK and CDR2 SYGVNS. The CDR3 extends over 14 amino acids. The CDR3 loop reads CASSESRESGELFF. The CDR3 DNA reads as TGTGCCAGCAGTGAATCCCGGGAGAGCGGGGAGCTGTTTTTT. Combining the CDR3 with reference TRBV25-1 and TRBJ2-2 gives the whole variable domain EADIYQTPRYLVIGTGKKITLECSQTMGHDKMYWYQQDPGMELHLIHYSYGVNSTEKGDLSSESTVSRIRTEHFPLTLESARPSHTSQYLCASSESRESGELFFGEGSRLTVL.

Comments on this clonotype: An end of the junction differs from the germline gene, which may be a read error. V is TRBV19 and J is TRBJ2-7; TRBD2 matches 9 bases. The germline V gene has CDR1 LNHDA and CDR2 SQIVND (reference sequence). This CDR3 spans 17 amino acids. In nucleotides, the CDR3 is TGTGCCAGTAGCAAGGGGGGAGCTGGCGGGAGGGCCTACGGGCAGTACTTC. It codes for CASSKGGAGGRAYGQYF.

This chain uses TRBV6-6 with TRBJ2-1; 7 nucleotides match TRBD1. The ends lost 2 bases at V and 7 bases at J; junction bases unmatched: 5. Germline lookup yields CDR1 MNHNY and CDR2 SVGAGI (reference sequence). The CDR3 has 14 amino acids. CDR3 in DNA: TGTGCCAGCAGTTACAGGGACAGACGAAATGAGCAGTTCTTC. This translates into CASSYRDRRNEQFF.

The chain carries TRBV10-2 and TRBJ2-7; 7 bases match TRBD2. Per germline, CDR1 WSHSY and CDR2 SAAADI. The V gene end was trimmed by 6 bases and the J gene end by 6 bases; junction bases not matched to a gene: 11. The CDR3 contains 14 residues. Written as DNA, the CDR3 is TGCGCCAGCAGCCCGACCGGCGGGAGTGGCGAGCAGTACTTC. This translates into CASSPTGGSGEQYF.

This clonotype was counted a single time. The V call is TRBV7-3, the J call TRBJ2-5; perhaps D is TRBD1 or TRBD2 (9 bases each). Trimming left V 5 bases short and J 3 bases short, with 25 bases between. Germline CDR1 reads SGHTA; CDR2 reads FQGTGA. This CDR3 comprises 18 residues. CDR3 protein: CASSRDRVRLAGKETQYF. CDR3 DNA sequence: TGTGCCAGCAGCCGGGACAGGGTTCGCCTAGCGGGAAAAGAGACCCAGTACTTC.

V gene TRBV6-2 or TRBV6-3 combines with J gene TRBJ2-1, with D perhaps being TRBD1 or TRBD2 (5 bases each). The CDR3 extends over 15 amino acids. Trimming cost V 2 bases and J 3 bases, with 11 bases left between them. Germline assignment: CDR1 MNHEY and CDR2 SVGEGT. The CDR3, as DNA: TGTGCCAGCAGTTACCTCGGGACCTTCTACAATGAGCAGTTCTTC. Amino acid sequence: CASSYLGTFYNEQFF.

To note about this clonotype: The germline gene is not matched at one end of the junction; a read error may be the cause. The rearrangement joins TRBV5-1 to TRBJ2-1; D call uncertain. Germline V gene sequence: CDR1 SGHRS, CDR2 YFSETQ. The CDR3 covers 16 residues. CDR3 bases: TGCGTCAGCAGCTTGGAGCAGGTCGTAAGAGCACATGAGCAGTTCTTC. Its protein is CVSSLEQVVRAHEQFF.

V and J are TRBV29-1 and TRBJ2-1; TRBD2 is a possible D gene (5 bases). V was trimmed by 7 bases and J by 4 bases, leaving 14 bases between them. This CDR3 region has 13 residues. Germline V lookup: CDR1 SQVTM, CDR2 ANQGSEA. This chain's CDR3 is CSAGPDLYNEQFF. The CDR3 DNA reads TGCAGCGCTGGACCGGACTTATACAATGAGCAGTTCTTC.